The sequence of this TCR beta chain was determined in a study of cytomegalovirus exposure and HLA in healthy donors. The wider study: About 85 million unique TCRs from HLA-typed donors were held in an early release of data. Study-level findings and limits: For most TCR beta V segments, an earlier analysis put the productive rate at about 87% or about 30% of the time.

This clone appeared a few times. Its target is not known. V was pared by 4 bases and J by 1 base, with 20 bases between. This CDR3 has 17 amino acids. Per germline, CDR1 SGDLS and CDR2 YYNGEE. With 60 Vbeta and 13 Jbeta primers, the PCR was carried out. Generated by immunoSEQ multiplex PCR, the TCRdb table keeps only in-frame clones and is missing some. The sample consists of about 69,000 clones, approximately 68% of them appearing once. The sample was PBMCs. This receptor was identified in a woman aged 30 to 39 in good health and CMV-seronegative. The chain links TRBV9 to TRBJ1-1, with D possibly TRBD1 on 6 matching bases. The CDR3 sequence: CASSPPRRGMGNTEAFF. The CDR3, as DNA: TGTGCCAGCAGCCCCCCCCGCAGGGGTATGGGGAACACTGAAGCTTTCTTT.